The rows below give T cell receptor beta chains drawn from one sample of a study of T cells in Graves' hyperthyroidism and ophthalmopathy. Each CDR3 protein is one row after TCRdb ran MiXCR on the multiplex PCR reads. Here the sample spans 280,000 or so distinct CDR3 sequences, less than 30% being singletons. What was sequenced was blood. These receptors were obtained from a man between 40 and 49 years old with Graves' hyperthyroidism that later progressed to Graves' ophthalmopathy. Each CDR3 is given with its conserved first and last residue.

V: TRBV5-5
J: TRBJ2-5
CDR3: CASSRKVLGETQYF

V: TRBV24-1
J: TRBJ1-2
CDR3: CATSDSSPGTGFGYTF

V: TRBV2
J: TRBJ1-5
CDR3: CASSEYEGYQPQHF

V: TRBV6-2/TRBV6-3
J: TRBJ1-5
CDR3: CASSLAGDGQPQHF

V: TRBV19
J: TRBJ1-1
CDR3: CASSITGLVNTEAFF

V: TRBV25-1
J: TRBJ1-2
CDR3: CASSHTTGYTF

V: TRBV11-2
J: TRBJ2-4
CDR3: CASSWFKGKNILYF

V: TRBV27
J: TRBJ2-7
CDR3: CASNLLSSYEQYF

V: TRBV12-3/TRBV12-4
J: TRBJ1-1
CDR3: CASSRTANGEAFF

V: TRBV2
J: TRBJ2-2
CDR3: CASRDGVAVNTGELFF

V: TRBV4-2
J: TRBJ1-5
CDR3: CASSQGYDRAEQPQHF

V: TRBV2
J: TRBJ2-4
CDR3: CASSDSGVPKNIQYF

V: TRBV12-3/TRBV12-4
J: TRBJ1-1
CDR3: CASTLGMNTEAFF

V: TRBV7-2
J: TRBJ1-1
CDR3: CASTPTPNTEAFF

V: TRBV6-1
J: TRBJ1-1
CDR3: CASSAPLAGWAAFF

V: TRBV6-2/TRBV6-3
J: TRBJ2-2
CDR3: CASSYGQEALTRGTGELFF

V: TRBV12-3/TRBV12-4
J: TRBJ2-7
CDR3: CASSLATYSYEQYF

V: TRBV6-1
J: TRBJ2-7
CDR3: CASSGSRQGYEQYF

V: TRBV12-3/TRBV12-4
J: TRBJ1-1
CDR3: CASSFTANTEAFF

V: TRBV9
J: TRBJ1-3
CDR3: CASSALGTVSGNTIYF

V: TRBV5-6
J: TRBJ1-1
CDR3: CASSVDRGANTEAFF

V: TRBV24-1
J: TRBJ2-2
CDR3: CATAGLNTGELFF

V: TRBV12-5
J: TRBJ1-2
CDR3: CATQNPRQGQYGYTF

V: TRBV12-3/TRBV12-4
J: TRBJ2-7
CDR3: CASSLEASEGAYEQYF